This paragraph reports one TCR beta chain. This CDR3 spans 17 amino acids. The trim removed 4 bases at V and 2 bases at J, leaving 14 bases unmatched. Germline CDR1 SEHNR, CDR2 FQNEAQ (reference sequence). The sample comes from a study of cytomegalovirus exposure and HLA in healthy donors. The protocol was immunoSEQ multiplex PCR, while the TCRdb copy is restricted to in-frame clones and leaves out a portion. The table includes more than 110,000 clones, approximately 94% detected once. The donors were part of the 120-subject validation cohort, which stood apart from the 666-subject first cohort. This chain links TRBV7-9 with TRBJ2-7; 7 nucleotides agree with TRBD2. The sample was PBMCs. The source is a man aged 18 to 30 in good health and CMV-seropositive. CDR3 nucleotide sequence: TGTGCCAGCAGCTCAACCGGGAGGACTAGTGTCCCCTACGAGCAGTACTTC. Residues: CASSSTGRTSVPYEQYF.